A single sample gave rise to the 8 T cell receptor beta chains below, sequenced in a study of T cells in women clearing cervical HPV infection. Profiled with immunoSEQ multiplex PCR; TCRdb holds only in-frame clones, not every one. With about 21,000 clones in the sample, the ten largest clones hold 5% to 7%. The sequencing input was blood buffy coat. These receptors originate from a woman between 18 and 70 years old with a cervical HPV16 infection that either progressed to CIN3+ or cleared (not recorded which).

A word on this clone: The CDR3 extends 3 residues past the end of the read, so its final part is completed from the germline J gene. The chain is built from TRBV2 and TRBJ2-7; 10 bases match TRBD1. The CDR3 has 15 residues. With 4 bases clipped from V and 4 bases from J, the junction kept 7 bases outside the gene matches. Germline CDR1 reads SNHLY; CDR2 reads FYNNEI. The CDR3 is CASSGPRDRGYEQYF. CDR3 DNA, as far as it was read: TGTGCCAGCAGTGGCCCCCGGGACAGGGGATACGAG.

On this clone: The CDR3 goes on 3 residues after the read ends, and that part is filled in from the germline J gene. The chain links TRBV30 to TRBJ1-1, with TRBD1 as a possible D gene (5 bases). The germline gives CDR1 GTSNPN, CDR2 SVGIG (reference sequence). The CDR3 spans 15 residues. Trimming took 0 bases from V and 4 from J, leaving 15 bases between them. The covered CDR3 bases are TGTGCCTGGAGTGTTATCGGGGGTCGCGGCACTGAA. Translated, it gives CAWSVIGGRGTE. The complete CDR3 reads CAWSVIGGRGTEAFF. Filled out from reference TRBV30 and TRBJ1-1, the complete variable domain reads SQTIHQWPATLVQPVGSPLSLECTVEGTSNPNLYWYRQAAGRGLQLLFYSVGIGQISSEVPQNLSASRPQDRQFILSSKKLLLSDSGFYLCAWSVIGGRGTEAFFGQGTRLTVV.

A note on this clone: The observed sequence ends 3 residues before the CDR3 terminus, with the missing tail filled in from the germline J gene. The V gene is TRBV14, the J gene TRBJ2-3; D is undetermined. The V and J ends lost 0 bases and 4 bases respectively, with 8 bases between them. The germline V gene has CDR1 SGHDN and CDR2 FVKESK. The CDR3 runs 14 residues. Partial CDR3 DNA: TGTGCCAGCAGCCAAGATATCCCCCCAGATACG. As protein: CASSQDIPPDT. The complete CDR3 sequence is CASSQDIPPDTQYF. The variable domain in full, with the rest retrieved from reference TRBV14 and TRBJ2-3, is EAGVTQFPSHSVIEKGQTVTLRCDPISGHDNLYWYRRVMGKEIKFLLHFVKESKQDESGMPNNRFLAERTGGTYSTLKVQPAELEDSGVYFCASSQDIPPDTQYFGPGTRLTVL.

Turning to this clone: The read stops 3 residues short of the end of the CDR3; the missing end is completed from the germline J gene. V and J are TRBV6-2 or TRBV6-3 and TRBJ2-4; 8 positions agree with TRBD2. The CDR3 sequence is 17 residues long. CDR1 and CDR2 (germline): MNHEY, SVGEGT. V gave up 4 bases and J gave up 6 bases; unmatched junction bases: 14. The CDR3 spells CASSSASGSPRGNIQYF. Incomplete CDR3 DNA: TGTGCCAGCAGTTCGGCTAGCGGGTCCCCGAGGGGAAACATT.

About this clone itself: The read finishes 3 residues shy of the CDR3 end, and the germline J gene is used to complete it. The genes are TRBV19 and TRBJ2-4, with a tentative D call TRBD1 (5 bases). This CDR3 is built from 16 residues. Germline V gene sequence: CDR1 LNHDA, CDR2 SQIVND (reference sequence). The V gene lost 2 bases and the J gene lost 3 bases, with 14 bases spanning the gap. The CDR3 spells CASSIYGLGHKNIQYF. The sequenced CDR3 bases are TGTGCCAGTAGTATATATGGTTTGGGGCACAAAAACATT.

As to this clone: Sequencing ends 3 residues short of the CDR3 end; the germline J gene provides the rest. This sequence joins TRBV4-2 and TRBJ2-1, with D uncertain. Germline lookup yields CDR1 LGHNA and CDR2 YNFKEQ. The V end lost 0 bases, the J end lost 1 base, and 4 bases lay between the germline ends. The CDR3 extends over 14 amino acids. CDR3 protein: CASSQDGSYNEQFF. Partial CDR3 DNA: TGTGCCAGCAGCCAAGACGGTTCCTACAATGAG.

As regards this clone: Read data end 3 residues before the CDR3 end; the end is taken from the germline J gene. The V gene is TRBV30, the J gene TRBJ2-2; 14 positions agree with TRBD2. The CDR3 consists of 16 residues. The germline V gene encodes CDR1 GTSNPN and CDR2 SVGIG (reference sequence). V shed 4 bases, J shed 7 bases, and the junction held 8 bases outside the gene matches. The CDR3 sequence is CAWIGTSGRMSGELFF. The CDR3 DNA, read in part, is TGTGCCTGGATTGGGACTAGCGGGAGAATGAGCGGGGAG.

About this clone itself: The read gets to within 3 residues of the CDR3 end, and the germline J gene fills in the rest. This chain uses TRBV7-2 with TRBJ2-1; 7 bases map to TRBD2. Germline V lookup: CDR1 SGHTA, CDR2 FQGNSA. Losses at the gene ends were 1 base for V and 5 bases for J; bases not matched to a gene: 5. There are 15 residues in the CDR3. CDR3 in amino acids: CASSLVASGNNEQFF. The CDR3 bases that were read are TGTGCCAGCAGCTTAGTGGCTAGCGGAAACAATGAG.